This TCR beta chain was captured by sequencing in a study of immune evolution from preneoplasia to lung adenocarcinoma. The study, taken as a whole, reports: Later-stage lesions seemingly showed higher T cell density and diversity than normal lung. Top clone share appeared to fall from AAH through AIS, MIA, adenocarcinoma.

This CDR3 region has 12 residues. V trimming: 9 bases; J trimming: 11 bases; junction bases outside the gene matches: 9. The germline V gene encodes CDR1 MDHEN and CDR2 SYDVKM. Libraries were prepared by immunoSEQ multiplex PCR; TCRdb keeps only in-frame clonotypes and omits some of them. The sample has a few thousand clones; 75% to 90% are singletons. To note about this clone: Its antigen is still unknown.

Sequenced: FFPE minimally invasive lung adenocarcinoma tissue. The sequence came from a person between 60 and 79 years old with lung adenocarcinoma. The V and J genes are TRBV28 and TRBJ1-1; 10 positions match TRBD1. CDR3 protein: CASLTGGKKAFF. DNA for the CDR3: TGTGCCAGTCTGACAGGGGGCAAGAAGGCTTTCTTT.